The 29 T cell receptor beta chains reported below all come from one sample, sequenced in a study of cytomegalovirus exposure and HLA in healthy donors. Vbeta (60) and Jbeta (13) primers were used in the PCR. The method was immunoSEQ multiplex PCR; TCRdb's version includes in-frame clones alone and lacks a portion of them. This sample has around 200,000 clones; roughly four fifths occur once, and the top ten carry around 1.4%. Sequencing was carried out using PBMCs. The source of these receptors is a girl aged 10-17 years in good health and CMV-seronegative.

The V gene is TRBV10-1, the J gene TRBJ2-5, with D possibly matching TRBD2 (6 bases). The germline V and J ends were trimmed by 2 bases and 4 bases, with 11 bases remaining between them. Germline V gene sequence: CDR1 WNHNN, CDR2 SYGVQD (reference sequence). The CDR3 is made up of 14 amino acids. Here the CDR3 reads CASSEGGGRETQYF. CDR3 DNA sequence: TGCGCCAGCAGTGAGGGGGGAGGTCGAGAGACCCAGTACTTC.

The V and J genes are TRBV2 and TRBJ1-1; D uncertain. The germline V and J ends were trimmed by 5 bases and 4 bases, with 8 bases remaining between them. Germline assignment: CDR1 SNHLY and CDR2 FYNNEI. CDR3 length equals 12 residues. For the CDR3, the DNA is TGTGCCAGCAGTTTGAGCGGCACTGAAGCTTTCTTT. Translating it yields CASSLSGTEAFF.

This chain connects TRBV7-8 to TRBJ2-3; tentatively, D is TRBD1 (5 bases). The V end was cut by 4 bases, the J end by 1 base, with 12 bases between. The CDR3 contains 15 residues. Germline values: CDR1 SGHVS, CDR2 FQNEAQ. CDR3 residues: CASSYYRRGTDTQYF. CDR3 nucleotide sequence: TGTGCCAGCAGCTACTACAGGAGAGGCACAGATACGCAGTATTTT.

This chain uses TRBV11-3 with TRBJ1-3, with TRBD1 matching over 10 bases. V lost 5 bases and J lost 7; bases outside the gene matches: 5. The CDR3 loop spans 14 amino acids. The germline V gene encodes CDR1 SGHNT and CDR2 YENEEA. The CDR3 region is CASSPGQGTNTIYF. The CDR3 DNA reads as TGTGCCAGCAGCCCGGGACAGGGGACGAACACCATATATTTT.

J is TRBJ2-7 and V is TRBV18; maybe TRBD1 (6 bases). Germline V gene lookup returns CDR1 KGHSH and CDR2 LQKENI. With 6 bases removed from V and 6 bases from J, the gap between germline ends came to 21 bases. There are 15 residues in the CDR3. The CDR3 sequence is CASSHGQPATSEQYF. In DNA, the CDR3 is TGTGCCAGCTCCCACGGACAGCCGGCGACCTCCGAGCAGTACTTC.

The count of this clone is one. The chain employs TRBV5-6 and TRBJ2-7; 8 bases match TRBD2. From germline, CDR1 is SGHDT and CDR2 YYEEEE. V lost 2 bases to trimming and J lost 4 bases; unmatched junction nucleotides: 11. This CDR3 is built from 16 residues. The CDR3 DNA reads TGTGCCAGCAGCTTTCCGTCGGGGCGGGGGGCGTACGAGCAGTACTTC. This codes for CASSFPSGRGAYEQYF. Combining the CDR3 with reference TRBV5-6 and TRBJ2-7 gives the whole variable domain DAGVTQSPTHLIKTRGQQVTLRCSPKSGHDTVSWYQQALGQGPQFIFQYYEEEERQRGNFPDRFSGHQFPNYSSELNVNALLLGDSALYLCASSFPSGRGAYEQYFGPGTRLTVT.

Notes on this clone: The junction departs from the called germline gene at one end, perhaps through a read error. The V call is TRBV7-9, the J call TRBJ2-1; 9 bases fit TRBD2. From germline, CDR1 is SEHNR and CDR2 FQNEAQ (reference sequence). This CDR3 contains 15 residues. The CDR3 region has the DNA TGTTCCAGCAGCCTCGGGACTAGCCTTAATAGGGAGCAGTTCTTC. It specifies CSSSLGTSLNREQFF.

This clone has more than one count but fewer than ten. This chain joins TRBV28 and TRBJ1-1; a possible D gene is TRBD1 (5 bases). Trimming took 5 bases from V and 4 from J, leaving 14 bases between them. Germline V gene data show CDR1 as MDHEN and CDR2 as SYDVKM. The CDR3 length is 14 residues. This CDR3 is CASSLPTGSTEAFF. CDR3 DNA sequence: TGTGCCAGCAGTCTCCCTACAGGATCCACTGAAGCTTTCTTT.

The chain uses TRBV19 and TRBJ1-1; 8 positions agree with TRBD1. This CDR3 has 15 residues. The trim removed 5 bases at V and 4 bases at J, leaving 9 bases unmatched. Germline CDR1 reads LNHDA; CDR2 reads SQIVND (reference sequence). In DNA form, the CDR3 reads TGTGCCAGTAGTTTAAAACAGGGGGTAGGCACTGAAGCTTTCTTT. Translated, it gives CASSLKQGVGTEAFF.

The chain combines TRBV6-1 with TRBJ2-7; D perhaps matches TRBD1 (6 bases). V was trimmed by 7 bases and J by 1 base, leaving 17 bases between them. The germline V gene has CDR1 MNHNS and CDR2 SASEGT. There are 15 residues in the CDR3. The DNA of the CDR3 is TGTGCCAGCAAGCTACCCCGAGGGGGATCCTACGAGCAGTACTTC. This gives the protein CASKLPRGGSYEQYF.

The chain has TRBV29-1 and TRBJ2-7; 11 nucleotides match TRBD1. Trimming removed 4 bases from V and 2 bases from J; junction bases left unmatched: 7. The V gene's germline CDR1 is SQVTM and CDR2 ANQGSEA. The CDR3 contains 15 residues. The CDR3 region has the DNA TGCAGCGTTGTTTACGGACAGGGGGCTCCCTACGAGCAGTACTTC. Protein sequence: CSVVYGQGAPYEQYF.

The chain links TRBV15 to TRBJ2-3; 10 bases fit TRBD2. V trimming: 3 bases; J trimming: 4 bases; junction bases outside the gene matches: 10. Germline CDR1 LNHNV, CDR2 YYDKDF (reference sequence). The CDR3 spans 17 residues. The CDR3 loop is CATSSPRSGGAADTQYF. The CDR3 DNA reads as TGTGCCACCAGCAGCCCGAGAAGCGGGGGGGCAGCAGATACGCAGTATTTT.

The rearrangement uses TRBV25-1 and TRBJ1-2; 7 nucleotides match TRBD1. The CDR3 is 13 amino acids. Trimming cost V 3 bases and J 5 bases; bases outside gene matches: 3. Germline loops: CDR1 MGHDK, CDR2 SYGVNS. CDR3 in DNA: TGTGCCAGCAGTGACCCGACAGGGTATGGCTACACCTTC. Translating it yields CASSDPTGYGYTF.

The gene calls are TRBV28 and TRBJ1-3; the D is unclear. Germline V gives CDR1 MDHEN, CDR2 SYDVKM. Trimming took off 1 base at V and 7 bases at J, with 11 bases between the two ends. This CDR3 has 14 residues. CDR3 coding DNA: TGTGCCAGCAGTTTATCCCCGAGGGTGAACACCATATATTTT. It specifies CASSLSPRVNTIYF.

The chain joins TRBV10-3 to TRBJ1-5; tentatively, D is TRBD1 (6 bases). Germline V gene data show CDR1 as ENHRY and CDR2 as SYGVKD. V was shortened by 3 bases and J by 5 bases, with 14 bases between the two germline ends. This CDR3 has 15 residues. In DNA, the CDR3 is TGTGCCATCAGTGACTCGACAGGATTTGATCAGCCCCAGCATTTT. It translates to CAISDSTGFDQPQHF.

The chain recombines TRBV6-1 with TRBJ1-2; 9 positions match TRBD1. V lost 0 bases, J lost 5 bases, and 7 bases stayed unmatched. The CDR3 length is 16 residues. From germline, CDR1 is MNHNS and CDR2 SASEGT. The CDR3, as DNA: TGTGCCAGCAGTGAAGCCCGGGACAGGGTGGGGTATGGCTACACCTTC. Translating it yields CASSEARDRVGYGYTF.

The chain has TRBV5-1 and TRBJ2-1; tentatively, D is TRBD2 (6 bases). There are 15 residues in the CDR3. Deletions cut 5 bases from V and 3 bases from J, with 15 bases between. Germline V gene lookup returns CDR1 SGHRS and CDR2 YFSETQ. This CDR3 reads CASSRPEGYYNEQFF. CDR3 DNA sequence: TGCGCCAGCAGTCGGCCGGAGGGGTACTACAATGAGCAGTTCTTC.

The chain is built from TRBV10-3 and TRBJ1-2, with TRBD1 identical over 8 bases. Losses at the gene ends were 0 bases for V and 5 bases for J; bases not matched to a gene: 8. Germline V gene sequence: CDR1 ENHRY, CDR2 SYGVKD. The CDR3 consists of 16 residues. The CDR3 nucleotides read TGTGCCATCAGTGAGTCGACAGGGGTCGCCCATTATGGCTACACCTTC. It codes for CAISESTGVAHYGYTF.

A single count supports this clone. V is TRBV14 and J is TRBJ2-3, with D possibly being TRBD2 (5 bases). The CDR3 covers 19 residues. From germline, CDR1 is SGHDN and CDR2 FVKESK. V dropped 1 base and J dropped 0 bases, with 20 bases sitting between them. The CDR3: CASSQALGRLAASTDTQYF. In DNA, the CDR3 is TGTGCCAGCAGCCAAGCCCTCGGGCGGCTAGCAGCTAGCACAGATACGCAGTATTTT.

The rearrangement links TRBV30 to TRBJ1-4; TRBD1 agrees at 7 bases. Trimming at V came to 0 bases and at J to 8 bases, leaving 6 bases not matched to a gene. This CDR3 is 14 amino acids long. From germline, CDR1 is GTSNPN and CDR2 SVGIG (reference sequence). CDR3 DNA sequence: TGTGCCTGGAGTGTAGGCCAGGGGGGAGAAAAACTGTTTTTT. It codes for CAWSVGQGGEKLFF.

V gene TRBV28 combines with J gene TRBJ1-1; D not resolved. Germline-derived CDR1 and CDR2 are MDHEN and SYDVKM. This CDR3 comprises 14 residues. The V end was cut by 2 bases, the J end by 0 bases, with 7 bases between. This CDR3 reads CASSLGVMNTEAFF. The CDR3, as DNA: TGTGCCAGCAGTTTAGGAGTAATGAACACTGAAGCTTTCTTT.

The chain uses TRBV2 and TRBJ1-5, with 8 bases lining up with TRBD1. Germline lookup yields CDR1 SNHLY and CDR2 FYNNEI. The CDR3 runs to 15 residues. Trimming at V came to 6 bases and at J to 2 bases, leaving 6 bases not matched to a gene. The CDR3 DNA follows: TGTGCCAGCAGGTCAGGGGGCAAGGGCAATCAGCCCCAGCATTTT. As protein: CASRSGGKGNQPQHF.

This clone was counted between two and nine times. V gene TRBV28 combines with J gene TRBJ1-1; D call uncertain. CDR1 is MDHEN, CDR2 SYDVKM, per germline. This CDR3 is built from 16 residues. Trimming shortened V by 3 bases and J by 1 base, and 15 bases separated the two germline ends. The CDR3 nucleotides are TGTGCCAGCAGTTTGACGTGGGGAGACGAGAACACTGAAGCTTTCTTT. Its protein is CASSLTWGDENTEAFF.

This clone is a singleton in its sample. The chain has TRBV19 and TRBJ1-4; D gene ambiguous. Per the germline V gene, CDR1 is LNHDA and CDR2 is SQIVND (reference sequence). V lost 5 bases and J 3 bases, leaving 13 bases between the germline ends. The CDR3 spans 15 residues. In DNA form, the CDR3 reads TGTGCCAGTAGTTCCCTAAAGAGGCCTAATGAAAAACTGTTTTTT. Encoded protein: CASSSLKRPNEKLFF. Based on the CDR3 plus reference TRBV19 and TRBJ1-4, the full variable domain is DGGITQSPKYLFRKEGQNVTLSCEQNLNHDAMYWYRQDPGQGLRLIYYSQIVNDFQKGDIAEGYSVSREKKESFPLTVTSAQKNPTAFYLCASSSLKRPNEKLFFGSGTQLSVL.

This clone has a single count. The rearrangement links TRBV30 to TRBJ1-2; tentatively, D is TRBD1 (5 bases). There are 11 residues in the CDR3. The germline V and J ends were trimmed by 2 bases and 7 bases, with 8 bases remaining between them. CDR1 is GTSNPN and CDR2 is SVGIG in the germline V gene (reference sequence). CDR3 loop: CAWSPQGGYTF. In DNA, the CDR3 is TGTGCCTGGAGTCCGCAGGGTGGCTACACCTTC.

This sequence joins TRBV7-9 and TRBJ2-1; a weak D match, TRBD2 (6 bases). V gave up 2 bases and J gave up 10 bases, with 21 bases separating them. The CDR3 runs to 16 residues. The germline gives CDR1 SEHNR, CDR2 FQNEAQ (reference sequence). CDR3 sequence reads: CASSLFKVGFRGEQFF. The CDR3 bases are TGTGCCAGCAGCTTATTTAAAGTGGGTTTCCGGGGGGAGCAGTTCTTC.

The chain uses TRBV30 and TRBJ2-3; 9 bases align to TRBD2. V dropped 4 bases and J dropped 2; count of bases not matched to a gene: 16. Germline V gene sequence: CDR1 GTSNPN, CDR2 SVGIG (reference sequence). The CDR3 consists of 18 residues. CDR3 loop: CAWTLFASGMTITDTQYF. The CDR3 DNA reads TGTGCCTGGACCTTGTTTGCTAGCGGGATGACAATCACAGATACGCAGTATTTT.

Comments on this clone: The same CDR3 also results from other DNA sequences found in this sample. V is TRBV30 and J is TRBJ2-3; 9 bases are shared with TRBD2. CDR1 is GTSNPN, CDR2 SVGIG, per germline (reference sequence). The CDR3 length is 17 residues. Unmatched junction bases numbered 13, after V lost 2 bases and J lost 4 bases. The CDR3 DNA follows: TGTGCCTGGAGTAACCCCATGAGGTTAGCGGGGGCAGATACGCAGTATTTT. Protein product: CAWSNPMRLAGADTQYF. The full variable domain, completed using reference TRBV30 and TRBJ2-3, is SQTIHQWPATLVQPVGSPLSLECTVEGTSNPNLYWYRQAAGRGLQLLFYSVGIGQISSEVPQNLSASRPQDRQFILSSKKLLLSDSGFYLCAWSNPMRLAGADTQYFGPGTRLTVL.

The J gene is TRBJ1-3, the V gene TRBV25-1, with D unclear. The CDR3 runs to 16 residues. Trimming took off 5 bases at V and 4 bases at J, with 18 bases between the two ends. Germline CDR1 MGHDK, CDR2 SYGVNS. The CDR3 protein is CASSNSYSLLGNTIYF. The CDR3 nucleotides are TGTGCCAGCAGTAACTCGTACAGCCTTTTGGGAAACACCATATATTTT.